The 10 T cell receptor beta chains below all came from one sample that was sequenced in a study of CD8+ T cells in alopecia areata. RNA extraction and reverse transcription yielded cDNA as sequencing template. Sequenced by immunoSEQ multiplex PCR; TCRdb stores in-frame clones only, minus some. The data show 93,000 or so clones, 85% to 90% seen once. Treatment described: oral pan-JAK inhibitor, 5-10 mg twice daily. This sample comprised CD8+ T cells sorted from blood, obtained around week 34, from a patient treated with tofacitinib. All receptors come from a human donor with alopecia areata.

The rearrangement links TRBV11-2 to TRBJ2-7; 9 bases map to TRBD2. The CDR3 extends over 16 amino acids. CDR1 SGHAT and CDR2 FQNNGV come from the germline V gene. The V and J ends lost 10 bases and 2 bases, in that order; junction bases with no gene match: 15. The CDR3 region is CATLTASLAGTYEQYF. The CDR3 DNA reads TGTGCCACCCTTACCGCCTCCCTAGCGGGAACCTACGAGCAGTACTTC.

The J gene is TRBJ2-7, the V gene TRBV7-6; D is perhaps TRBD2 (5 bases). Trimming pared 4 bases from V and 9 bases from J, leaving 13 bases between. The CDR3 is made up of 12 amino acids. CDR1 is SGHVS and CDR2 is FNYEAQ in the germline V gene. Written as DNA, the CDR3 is TGTGCCAGCAGCTCCACGGGCGGGTGGCAGTACTTC. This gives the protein CASSSTGGWQYF.

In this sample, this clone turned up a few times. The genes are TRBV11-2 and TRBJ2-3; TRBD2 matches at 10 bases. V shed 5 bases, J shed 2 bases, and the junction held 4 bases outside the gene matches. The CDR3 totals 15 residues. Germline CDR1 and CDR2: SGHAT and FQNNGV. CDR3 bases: TGTGCCAGCAGCCTCGGGACTAGCGCCACAGATACGCAGTATTTT. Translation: CASSLGTSATDTQYF.

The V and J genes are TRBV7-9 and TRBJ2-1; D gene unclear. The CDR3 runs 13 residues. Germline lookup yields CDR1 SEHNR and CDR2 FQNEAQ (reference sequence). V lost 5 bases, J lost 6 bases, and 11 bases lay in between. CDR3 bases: TGTGCCAGCAGCCGTGACGGACGCAATGAGCAGTTCTTC. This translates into CASSRDGRNEQFF.

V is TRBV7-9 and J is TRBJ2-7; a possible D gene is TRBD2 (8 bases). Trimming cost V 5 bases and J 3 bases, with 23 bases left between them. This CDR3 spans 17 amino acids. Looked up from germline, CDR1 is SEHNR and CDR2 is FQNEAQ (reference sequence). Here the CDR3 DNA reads TGTGCCAGCAGCGGTACAGGGGAAAGCGGGGGAGACTACGAGCAGTACTTC. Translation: CASSGTGESGGDYEQYF. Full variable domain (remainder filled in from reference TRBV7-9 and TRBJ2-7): DTGVSQNPRHKITKRGQNVTFRCDPISEHNRLYWYRQTLGQGPEFLTYFQNEAQLEKSRLLSDRFSAERPKGSFSTLEIQRTEQGDSAMYLCASSGTGESGGDYEQYFGPGTRLTVT.

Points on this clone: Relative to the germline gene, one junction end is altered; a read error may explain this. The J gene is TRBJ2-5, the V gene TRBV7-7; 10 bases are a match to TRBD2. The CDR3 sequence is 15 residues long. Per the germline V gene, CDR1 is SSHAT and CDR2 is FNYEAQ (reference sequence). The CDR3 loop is CASSLLAGAGETQYF. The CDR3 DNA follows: TGTGCTAGCAGCTTGCTAGCGGGAGCGGGGGAGACCCAGTACTTC. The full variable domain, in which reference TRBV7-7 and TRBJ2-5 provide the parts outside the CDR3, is GAGVSQSPRYKVTKRGQDVTLRCDPISSHATLYWYQQALGQGPEFLTYFNYEAQPDKSGLPSDRFSAERPEGSISTLTIQRTEQRDSAMYRCASSLLAGAGETQYFGPGTRLLVL.

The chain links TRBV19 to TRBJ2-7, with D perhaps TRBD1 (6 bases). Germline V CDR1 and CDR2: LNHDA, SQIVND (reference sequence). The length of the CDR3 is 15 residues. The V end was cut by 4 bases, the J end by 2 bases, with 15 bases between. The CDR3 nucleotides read TGTGCCAGTAGTAGCCCCGGACAGAGTGCCTACGAGCAGTACTTC. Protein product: CASSSPGQSAYEQYF. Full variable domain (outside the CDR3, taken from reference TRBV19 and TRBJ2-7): DGGITQSPKYLFRKEGQNVTLSCEQNLNHDAMYWYRQDPGQGLRLIYYSQIVNDFQKGDIAEGYSVSREKKESFPLTVTSAQKNPTAFYLCASSSPGQSAYEQYFGPGTRLTVT.

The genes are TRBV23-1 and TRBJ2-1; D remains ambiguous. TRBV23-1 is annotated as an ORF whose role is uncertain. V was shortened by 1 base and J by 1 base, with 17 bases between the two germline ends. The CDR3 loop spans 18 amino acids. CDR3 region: CASSQLPPMSLSYNEQFF. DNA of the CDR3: TGCGCCAGCAGTCAATTGCCACCTATGTCCCTTTCCTACAATGAGCAGTTCTTC.

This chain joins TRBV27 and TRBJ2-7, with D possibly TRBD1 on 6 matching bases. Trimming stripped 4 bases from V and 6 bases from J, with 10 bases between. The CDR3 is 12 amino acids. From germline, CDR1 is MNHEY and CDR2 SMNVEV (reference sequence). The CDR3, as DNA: TGTGCCAGCAGTTCAGGGGTCACCGAGCAGTACTTC. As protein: CASSSGVTEQYF.

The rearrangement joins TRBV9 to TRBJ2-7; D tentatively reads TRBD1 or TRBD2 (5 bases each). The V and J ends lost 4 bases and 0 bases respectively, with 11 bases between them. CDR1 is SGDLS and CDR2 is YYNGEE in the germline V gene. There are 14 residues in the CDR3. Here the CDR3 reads CASSPWGSSYEQYF. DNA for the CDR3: TGTGCCAGCAGCCCGTGGGGGAGCTCCTACGAGCAGTACTTC.